This TCR beta chain came from a study of monozygotic twins with inflammatory bowel disease (dated by TCRdb to between 2017 and 2020). With respect to the entire study: The complete study included about 28 monozygotic twin pairs: 19 IBD-discordant Danish pairs and nine German pairs, of which four were IBD-concordant and five were IBD-discordant. Within discordant pairs, disease-associated traits were sought mainly by comparing IBD patients with their genetically identical healthy co-twins. Each individual had, on average, about 151 000 unique TCRalpha sequences and 181 000 unique TCRbeta sequences available for analysis.

Turning to this clonotype: The antigen it recognizes is unknown.

The germline V gene (reference sequence) provides CDR1 LNHDA and CDR2 SQIVND. Spanning cysteine to phenylalanine, the CDR3 consists of 15 amino acids. No DNA was logged. The receptor library was made with 5' RACE. For each TCR library, roughly 3,600 ng of total RNA was used. cDNA was synthesized with SMARTScribe reverse transcriptase in eight separate reactions per sample. During cDNA synthesis, template switching was used to introduce unique molecular identifiers that contained a 6-nucleotide sample barcode. Two nested PCRs of roughly 16 and 10 cycles amplified the TCRalpha and TCRbeta cDNA, and bead purification followed each PCR. Before amplification, the cDNA was treated with uracil DNA-glycosylase and purified using the QIAquick PCR purification kit. The second PCR added Illumina TruSeq-compatible adapters along with sample-specific barcodes. Library quality and concentration were assessed using TapeStation and Qubit, and approximately 5 ng of each library was pooled. Sequencing of the pooled libraries was done on an Illumina HiSeq2500 single-index Rapid Run using custom sequencing primers and 2 x 100 bp reads. The original methods were these. MiGEC version 1.2.6 was used for UMI-based consensus assembly, which corrected PCR and sequencing errors. V(D)J alignment, clonotype assembly and CDR3 extraction were performed with MiXCR version 2.1.1. Gene usage, clonotype sharing and MAIT/NKT TCR abundance were normalised by analysing the top 1000, 10 000 and 20 000 clonotypes per sample. After downsampling to 27 000 UMIs, diversity was calculated as the inverse Simpson index using the vegan R package. Paired Mann-Whitney U tests on discordant twin pairs were used, with Benjamini-Hochberg multiple-testing correction. Based on TCRdb reprocessing of the reads, there is one entry per CDR3 protein sequence, and DNA is missing. TCRdb's processing, not the study's, gives the V and J calls here. This specimen's table enumerates some 200,000 distinct CDR3 sequences. Jointly, the top ten make up roughly 7.5% of the sample.

An approximately 2.5 ml peripheral blood sample was drawn into PAXgene tubes per donor and stored at -80°C. Without T cell sorting, total RNA was isolated from whole blood using the PAXgene blood miRNA kit on an automated QIAcube. Peripheral blood from monozygotic twin pairs who were concordant or discordant for inflammatory bowel disease underwent deep TCRalpha and TCRbeta repertoire profiling using unique molecular barcoding. Smoking habits were recorded for all twin pairs, with individuals classified as current, former or never smokers. What the authors observed across the whole study: Measured by the inverse Simpson index, TCRbeta repertoire diversity was lower in IBD patients than in their healthy co-twins. Different T cell subtypes could not be distinguished in the analysis. Because patients were on differing immunosuppressive treatments, the repertoires may have picked up extra background noise and inter-individual variability. Repertoire similarity did not differ between concordant and discordant twins, which could be due to limited statistical power. Compared with healthy twins, IBD patients shared fewer clonotypes with other individuals, and the difference was most pronounced in patients with signs of disease activity. The results gave no support for a single strong signal or clonotype linked to IBD.

Recombination linked TRBV19 to TRBJ2-6. The specimen sequenced was blood. The source of this sequence is a human donor with ulcerative colitis or Crohn's disease, or a healthy co-twin of an affected twin (not recorded which). The CDR3 reads as follows: CASSIDGSGANVLTF.